Below are 26 T cell receptor beta chains sequenced from a single sample in a study of cytomegalovirus exposure and HLA in healthy donors. Both 60 Vbeta primers and 13 Jbeta primers went into the PCR. The table came from immunoSEQ multiplex PCR; TCRdb's copy has only in-frame clones and leaves some out. The repertoire holds 200,000 to 250,000 clones, over 65% seen once, with roughly 2.5% in the top ten. Sequencing was carried out using PBMCs. The source is a woman in her fifties or sixties in good health and CMV-seropositive.

The chain couples TRBV6-4 to TRBJ2-1; the match to TRBD2 covers 7 bases. The CDR3 runs to 15 residues. The V gene's germline CDR1 is MRHNA and CDR2 SNTAGT. V shed 6 bases and J 7 bases; nucleotides not matched to a gene: 12. The DNA of the CDR3 is TGTGCCAGCAGACCCGGGACCGCGGGGGTAAATGAGCAGTTCTTC. Amino acid sequence: CASRPGTAGVNEQFF.

This rearrangement joins TRBV7-2 to TRBJ1-5, with D maybe TRBD1 (5 bases). Trimming removed 1 base at V and 5 bases at J, with 12 bases between. The CDR3 loop spans 15 amino acids. Germline V lookup: CDR1 SGHTA, CDR2 FQGNSA. DNA of the CDR3: TGTGCCAGCAGCTTAGATTGGTCAGGGTATCAGCCCCAGCATTTT. Its translation is CASSLDWSGYQPQHF.

This clone has only one observation. The chain combines TRBV29-1 with TRBJ2-1; D unresolved. Germline-derived CDR1 and CDR2 are SQVTM and ANQGSEA. The CDR3 has 15 amino acids. The germline V and J ends were trimmed by 0 bases and 2 bases, with 11 bases remaining between them. CDR3 bases: TGCAGCGTTGAAGACCGCCGCGCCACCTACAATGAGCAGTTCTTC. It codes for CSVEDRRATYNEQFF.

The CDR3 loop reads CASSIDGGYQPQHF. CDR3 in DNA: TGTGCCAGTAGTATAGACGGGGGTTATCAGCCCCAGCATTTT. The rearrangement links TRBV19 to TRBJ1-5, with TRBD1 as a possible D gene (5 bases). CDR3 length: 14 amino acids. The V end lost 0 bases, the J end lost 5 bases, and 8 bases lay between the germline ends. Germline V gives CDR1 LNHDA, CDR2 SQIVND (reference sequence).

The chain combines TRBV6-5 with TRBJ2-3, with D possibly matching TRBD2 (6 bases). The V gene's germline CDR1 is MNHEY and CDR2 SVGAGI. The CDR3 totals 14 residues. V was clipped by 2 bases and J by 3 bases, with 9 bases between them. The CDR3 reads CASSYIAETDTQYF. The CDR3 DNA reads TGTGCCAGCAGTTACATAGCGGAGACAGATACGCAGTATTTT.

This sequence joins TRBV30 and TRBJ1-1; unclear D gene. In germline, CDR1 is GTSNPN, CDR2 SVGIG (reference sequence). The CDR3 sequence is 11 residues long. Trimming removed 3 bases from V and 6 bases from J, with 8 bases in between. The CDR3 sequence is CAWRREAEAFF. As DNA, the CDR3 is TGTGCCTGGAGGAGGGAGGCTGAAGCTTTCTTT. Full variable domain (remainder filled in from reference TRBV30 and TRBJ1-1): SQTIHQWPATLVQPVGSPLSLECTVEGTSNPNLYWYRQAAGRGLQLLFYSVGIGQISSEVPQNLSASRPQDRQFILSSKKLLLSDSGFYLCAWRREAEAFFGQGTRLTVV.

The rearrangement joins TRBV6-5 to TRBJ1-4; D is ambiguous. The germline V and J ends were trimmed by 2 bases and 5 bases, with 3 bases remaining between them. Germline assignment: CDR1 MNHEY and CDR2 SVGAGI. The CDR3 loop spans 12 amino acids. CDR3: CASSYRNEKLFF. The CDR3 bases are TGTGCCAGCAGTTACCGGAATGAAAAACTGTTTTTT.

The chain recombines TRBV5-1 with TRBJ2-3; D possibly corresponds to TRBD1 (6 bases). CDR3 size: 14 residues. V was cut by 2 bases and J by 0 bases, with 7 bases left in between. In germline, CDR1 is SGHRS, CDR2 YFSETQ. CDR3 bases: TGCGCCAGCAGCTTTGGACAGAGCACAGATACGCAGTATTTT. This sequence encodes CASSFGQSTDTQYF.

This clone was counted a few times. The chain carries TRBV18 and TRBJ2-3, with 11 bases matching TRBD2. This CDR3 region has 18 residues. CDR1 KGHSH and CDR2 LQKENI come from the germline V gene. The ends lost 3 bases at V and 2 bases at J; junction bases unmatched: 10. This CDR3 reads CASSPNPGLAVFTDTQYF. DNA of the CDR3: TGTGCCAGCTCACCTAACCCGGGACTAGCGGTCTTCACAGATACGCAGTATTTT. The complete variable domain, with remaining parts taken from reference TRBV18 and TRBJ2-3, reads NAGVMQNPRHLVRRRGQEARLRCSPMKGHSHVYWYRQLPEEGLKFMVYLQKENIIDESGMPKERFSAEFPKEGPSILRIQQVVRGDSAAYFCASSPNPGLAVFTDTQYFGPGTRLTVL.

The chain joins TRBV27 to TRBJ2-7, with D possibly being TRBD1 (6 bases). CDR3 length equals 13 residues. Germline CDR1 and CDR2: MNHEY and SMNVEV (reference sequence). V was pared by 6 bases and J by 2 bases, with 11 bases between. The CDR3 is CASSQDRAYEQYF. CDR3 DNA sequence: TGTGCCAGCAGCCAGGACAGAGCCTACGAGCAGTACTTC.

CDR3 in DNA: TGTGCCAGCAGCCCAGGGACTGTCTACGAGCAGTACTTC. It translates to CASSPGTVYEQYF. The V and J genes are TRBV5-6 and TRBJ2-7; D might be TRBD2 (6 bases). Germline assignment: CDR1 SGHDT and CDR2 YYEEEE. CDR3 length: 13 residues. Trimming left V 4 bases short and J 3 bases short, with 11 bases between.

Here the CDR3 reads CASRYTNTEAFF. The DNA of the CDR3 is TGTGCCAGCAGGTACACGAACACTGAAGCTTTCTTT. V usage is TRBV7-2 and J usage is TRBJ1-1; D uncertain. CDR1 is SGHTA and CDR2 is FQGNSA in the germline V gene. V lost 6 bases, J lost 1 base, and 6 bases lay in between. The CDR3 runs to 12 residues.

As for this clone: Other DNA sequences from this sample encode an identical CDR3 as well. The chain employs TRBV5-1 and TRBJ2-2; 10 nucleotides line up with TRBD2. V dropped 0 bases and J dropped 2; count of bases not matched to a gene: 1. Germline values: CDR1 SGHRS, CDR2 YFSETQ. The CDR3 has 16 residues. The CDR3 DNA reads as TGCGCCAGCAGCTTGGGGACTAGCGGTAACACCGGGGAGCTGTTTTTT. The encoded protein is CASSLGTSGNTGELFF.

The V call is TRBV11-2, the J call TRBJ2-3; 11 bases map to TRBD1. The CDR3 runs to 15 residues. From germline, CDR1 is SGHAT and CDR2 FQNNGV. Trimming at V came to 5 bases and at J to 6 bases, leaving 7 bases not matched to a gene. CDR3: CASSAGQGARDTQYF. CDR3 sequence (DNA): TGTGCCAGCAGCGCCGGACAGGGGGCAAGGGATACGCAGTATTTT.

The chain has TRBV10-1 and TRBJ2-5, with D perhaps TRBD2 (6 bases). The CDR3 is 15 residues long. V gave up 0 bases and J gave up 5 bases, with 13 bases separating them. Germline CDR1 is WNHNN and CDR2 is SYGVQD (reference sequence). CDR3 sequence reads: CASSESTRGYETQYF. In DNA, the CDR3 is TGCGCCAGCAGTGAGTCGACTAGGGGTTACGAGACCCAGTACTTC.

The J gene is TRBJ2-2, the V gene TRBV2, with 10 bases aligning to TRBD1. V was clipped by 8 bases and J by 6 bases; unmatched bases: 9. CDR3 length equals 15 residues. Germline V lookup: CDR1 SNHLY, CDR2 FYNNEI. In DNA form, the CDR3 reads TGTGCCAGCGCCGGGACAGGGGTCGCCGCCGGGGAGCTGTTTTTT. It encodes CASAGTGVAAGELFF.

The chain employs TRBV10-3 and TRBJ1-1; tentatively, D is TRBD1 (5 bases). Germline V gene sequence: CDR1 ENHRY, CDR2 SYGVKD. Trimming shortened V by 11 bases and J by 1 base, and 14 bases separated the two germline ends. There are 13 residues in the CDR3. The CDR3 region has the DNA TGTGCCGCCCGACAGTGGGAGAACACTGAAGCTTTCTTT. Translating gives CAARQWENTEAFF.

In its sample, this clone was seen once. This sequence joins TRBV18 and TRBJ1-5, with a tentative D call TRBD1 (5 bases). Per germline, CDR1 KGHSH and CDR2 LQKENI. The length of the CDR3 is 13 residues. Trimming took off 5 bases at V and 6 bases at J, with 11 bases between the two ends. CDR3 protein: CASSAGGTQPQHF. The DNA of the CDR3 is TGTGCCAGCTCAGCAGGAGGGACTCAGCCCCAGCATTTT. The full variable domain, with the rest looked up from reference TRBV18 and TRBJ1-5, is NAGVMQNPRHLVRRRGQEARLRCSPMKGHSHVYWYRQLPEEGLKFMVYLQKENIIDESGMPKERFSAEFPKEGPSILRIQQVVRGDSAAYFCASSAGGTQPQHFGDGTRLSIL.

The gene calls are TRBV6-1 and TRBJ2-7; 8 nucleotides align to TRBD2. The germline V gene encodes CDR1 MNHNS and CDR2 SASEGT. This CDR3 contains 15 residues. After removal of 3 bases from V and 0 bases from J, the junction contained 4 bases not matched to a gene. The CDR3, as DNA: TGTGCCAGCAGTGAGGAGCGGGGGAGCTCCTACGAGCAGTACTTC. The encoded protein is CASSEERGSSYEQYF.

This clone was counted a few times. CDR3 loop: CASSFTGSYGYTF. Here the CDR3 DNA reads TGTGCCAGCAGCTTCACAGGCAGCTATGGCTACACCTTC. The chain employs TRBV7-9 and TRBJ1-2; D possibly corresponds to TRBD1 (5 bases). Trimming pared 3 bases from V and 4 bases from J, leaving 9 bases between. Germline lookup yields CDR1 SEHNR and CDR2 FQNEAQ (reference sequence). The CDR3 spans 13 residues.

J is TRBJ2-3 and V is TRBV29-1; tentative D call: TRBD2 (5 bases). Germline assignment: CDR1 SQVTM and CDR2 ANQGSEA. The CDR3 is 13 residues long. The CDR3 bases are TGCAGTTGCACTGGCGGGCTTAGAGATACGCAGTATTTT. It is translated as CSCTGGLRDTQYF.

The genes are TRBV7-9 and TRBJ2-7; 9 positions agree with TRBD1. There are 16 residues in the CDR3. V gave up 1 base and J gave up 1 base; unmatched junction bases: 5. Germline V lookup: CDR1 SEHNR, CDR2 FQNEAQ (reference sequence). CDR3 residues: CASSLDRTGVSYEQYF. The CDR3 DNA follows: TGTGCCAGCAGCTTAGACCGGACAGGGGTGTCCTACGAGCAGTACTTC.

CDR3 protein: CAIQGVVNTEAFF. DNA for the CDR3: TGTGCCATTCAGGGGGTGGTGAACACTGAAGCTTTCTTT. The chain joins TRBV28 to TRBJ1-1, with 7 bases fitting TRBD1. With V trimmed by 10 bases and J by 0 bases, 5 bases remained unmatched. The CDR3 length is 13 residues. CDR1 and CDR2 (germline): MDHEN, SYDVKM.

In its sample, this clone was seen a few times. V and J are TRBV5-1 and TRBJ1-1; 7 nucleotides match TRBD1. The CDR3 runs 13 residues. The V gene's germline CDR1 is SGHRS and CDR2 YFSETQ. Trimming cost V 1 base and J 3 bases; bases outside gene matches: 0. The CDR3 reads CASSLRGHTEAFF. CDR3 nucleotide sequence: TGCGCCAGCAGCTTGAGGGGGCACACTGAAGCTTTCTTT.

J is TRBJ2-1 and V is TRBV9; 14 nucleotides agree with TRBD2. J gave up 13 bases and V 4 bases, and 10 bases lay outside the gene matches. Looked up from germline, CDR1 is SGDLS and CDR2 is YYNGEE. The length of the CDR3 is 15 residues. Written as DNA, the CDR3 is TGTGCCAGCAGCCCTAACCCGGGACTAGCGGGGGAACAGTTCTTC. Protein sequence: CASSPNPGLAGEQFF.

CDR3 in amino acids: CASRHDGNQPQHF. Here the CDR3 DNA reads TGTGCCAGCAGACATGATGGCAATCAGCCCCAGCATTTT. The J gene is TRBJ1-5, the V gene TRBV6-6; the D is unclear. CDR3 length equals 13 residues. Germline lookup yields CDR1 MNHNY and CDR2 SVGAGI (reference sequence). V dropped 6 bases and J dropped 2 bases, with 8 bases sitting between them.